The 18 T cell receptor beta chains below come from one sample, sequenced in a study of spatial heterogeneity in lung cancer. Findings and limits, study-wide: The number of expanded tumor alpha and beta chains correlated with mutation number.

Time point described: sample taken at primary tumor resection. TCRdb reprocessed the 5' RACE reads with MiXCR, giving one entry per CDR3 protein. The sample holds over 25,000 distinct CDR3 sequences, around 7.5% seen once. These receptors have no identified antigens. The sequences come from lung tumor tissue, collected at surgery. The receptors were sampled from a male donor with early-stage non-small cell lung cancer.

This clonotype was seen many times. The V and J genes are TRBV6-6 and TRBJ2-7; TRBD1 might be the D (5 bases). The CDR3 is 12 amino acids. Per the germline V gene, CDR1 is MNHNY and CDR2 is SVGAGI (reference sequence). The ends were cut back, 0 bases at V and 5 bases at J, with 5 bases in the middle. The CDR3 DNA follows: TGTGCCAGCAGTTACTCAGGGGACGAGCAGTACTTC. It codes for CASSYSGDEQYF.

CDR3 region: CASSALAGGTYEQYF. The CDR3 DNA reads as TGCGCCAGCAGCGCACTAGCGGGGGGAACCTACGAGCAGTACTTC. The gene calls are TRBV5-1 and TRBJ2-7; 12 nucleotides line up with TRBD2. The CDR3 totals 15 residues. Trimming at V came to 4 bases and at J to 2 bases, leaving 4 bases not matched to a gene. Germline loops: CDR1 SGHRS, CDR2 YFSETQ.

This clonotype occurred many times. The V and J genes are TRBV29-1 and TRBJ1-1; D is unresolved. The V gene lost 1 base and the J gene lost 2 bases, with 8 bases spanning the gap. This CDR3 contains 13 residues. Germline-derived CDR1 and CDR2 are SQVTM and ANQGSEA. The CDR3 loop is CSVEVRTNTEAFF. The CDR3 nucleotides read TGCAGCGTTGAAGTTCGGACTAACACTGAAGCTTTCTTT.

The CDR3 DNA follows: TGTGCCAGCAGTTACTCGAGAGGGACAGGGGTGCATCAGCCCCAGCATTTT. Its protein product is CASSYSRGTGVHQPQHF. The V and J genes are TRBV6-2 or TRBV6-3 and TRBJ1-5; 10 bases are a match to TRBD1. CDR1 is MNHEY and CDR2 is SVGEGT in the germline V gene. The V and J ends lost 0 bases and 5 bases, in that order; junction bases with no gene match: 7. The CDR3 length is 17 residues.

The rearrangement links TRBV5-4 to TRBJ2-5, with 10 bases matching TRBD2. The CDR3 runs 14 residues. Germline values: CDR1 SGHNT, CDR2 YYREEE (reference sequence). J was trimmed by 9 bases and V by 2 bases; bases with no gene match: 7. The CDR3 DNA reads TGTGCCAGCAGCTTAGCCGGGACTAGCGAGTCCCAGTACTTC. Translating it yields CASSLAGTSESQYF.

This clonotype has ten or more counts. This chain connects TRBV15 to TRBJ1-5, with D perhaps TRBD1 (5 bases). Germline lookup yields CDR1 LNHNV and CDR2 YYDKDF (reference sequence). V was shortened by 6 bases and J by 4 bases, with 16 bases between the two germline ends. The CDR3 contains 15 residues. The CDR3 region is CATSTSRVTNQPQHF. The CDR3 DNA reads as TGTGCCACCAGTACTAGCAGGGTAACAAATCAGCCCCAGCATTTT.

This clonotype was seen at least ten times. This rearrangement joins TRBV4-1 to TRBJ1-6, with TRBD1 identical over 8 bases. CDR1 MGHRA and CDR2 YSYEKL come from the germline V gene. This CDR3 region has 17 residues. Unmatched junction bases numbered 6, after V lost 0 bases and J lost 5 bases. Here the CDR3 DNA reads TGCGCCAGCAGCCAAGAGGCAGGGGGCCGGAATAATTCACCCCTCCACTTT. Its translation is CASSQEAGGRNNSPLHF.

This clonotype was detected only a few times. CDR3 protein: CASSTGGSSSYEQYF. CDR3 coding DNA: TGTGCCAGCTCTACCGGGGGTTCGAGCTCCTACGAGCAGTACTTC. The rearrangement joins TRBV18 to TRBJ2-7; possible D gene TRBD2, 6 bases. Germline V CDR1 and CDR2: KGHSH, LQKENI. V gave up 6 bases and J gave up 0 bases, with 15 bases separating them. This CDR3 comprises 15 residues.

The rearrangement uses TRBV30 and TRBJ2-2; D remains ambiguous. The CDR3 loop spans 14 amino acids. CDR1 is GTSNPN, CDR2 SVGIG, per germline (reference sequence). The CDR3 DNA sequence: TGTGCACAGTCGAAGACGGCGAACACCGGGGAGCTGTTTTTT. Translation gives CAQSKTANTGELFF.

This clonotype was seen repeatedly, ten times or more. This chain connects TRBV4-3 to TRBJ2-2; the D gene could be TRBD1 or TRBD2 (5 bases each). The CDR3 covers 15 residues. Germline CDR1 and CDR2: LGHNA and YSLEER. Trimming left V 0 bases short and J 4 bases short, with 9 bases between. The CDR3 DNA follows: TGCGCCAGCAGCCAAGATCTGGGGACCACCGGGGAGCTGTTTTTT. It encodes CASSQDLGTTGELFF.

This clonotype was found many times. As DNA, the CDR3 is TGTGCCAGCAGTTTCAGGGTTCAGACAGGGGGCGAAGTCGGCTACACCTTC. Its protein is CASSFRVQTGGEVGYTF. The gene calls are TRBV6-5 and TRBJ1-2, with TRBD1 identical over 10 bases. This CDR3 spans 17 amino acids. CDR1 MNHEY and CDR2 SVGAGI come from the germline V gene. Germline trimming cut 4 bases from V and 8 bases from J; bases unmatched to any gene: 16.

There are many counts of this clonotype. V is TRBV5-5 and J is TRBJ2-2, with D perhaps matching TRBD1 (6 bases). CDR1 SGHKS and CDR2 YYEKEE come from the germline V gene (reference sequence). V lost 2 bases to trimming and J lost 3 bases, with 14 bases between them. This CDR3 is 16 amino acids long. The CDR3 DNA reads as TGTGCCAGCAGCTTTTTATCAGGGGAAGACACCGGGGAGCTGTTTTTT. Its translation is CASSFLSGEDTGELFF.

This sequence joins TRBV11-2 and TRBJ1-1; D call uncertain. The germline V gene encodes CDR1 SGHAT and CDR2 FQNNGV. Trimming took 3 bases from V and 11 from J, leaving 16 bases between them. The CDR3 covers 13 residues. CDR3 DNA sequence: TGTGCCAGCAGCTTTTCTGACTTGGTGGGGGCTTTCTTT. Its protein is CASSFSDLVGAFF.

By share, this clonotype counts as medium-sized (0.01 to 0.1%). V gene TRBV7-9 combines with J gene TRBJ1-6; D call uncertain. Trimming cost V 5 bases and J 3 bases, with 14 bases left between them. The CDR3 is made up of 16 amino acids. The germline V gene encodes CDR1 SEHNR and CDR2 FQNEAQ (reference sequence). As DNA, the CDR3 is TGTGCCAGCAGCCTGGGATCTCGCTTCTATAATTCACCCCTCCACTTT. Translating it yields CASSLGSRFYNSPLHF.

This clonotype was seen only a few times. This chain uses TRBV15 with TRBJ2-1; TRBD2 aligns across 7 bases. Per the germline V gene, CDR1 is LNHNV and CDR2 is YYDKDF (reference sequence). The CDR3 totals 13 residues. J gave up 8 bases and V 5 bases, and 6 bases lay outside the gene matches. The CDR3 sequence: CATSPRLADEQFF. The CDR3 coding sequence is TGTGCCACCAGCCCTCGACTAGCCGATGAGCAGTTCTTC.

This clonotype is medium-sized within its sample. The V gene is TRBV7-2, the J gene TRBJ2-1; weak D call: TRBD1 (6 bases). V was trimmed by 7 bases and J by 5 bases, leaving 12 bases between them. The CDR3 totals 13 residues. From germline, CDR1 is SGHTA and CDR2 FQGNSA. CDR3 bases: TGTGCCAGCAACCCGGACAGAAACAATGAGCAGTTCTTC. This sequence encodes CASNPDRNNEQFF.

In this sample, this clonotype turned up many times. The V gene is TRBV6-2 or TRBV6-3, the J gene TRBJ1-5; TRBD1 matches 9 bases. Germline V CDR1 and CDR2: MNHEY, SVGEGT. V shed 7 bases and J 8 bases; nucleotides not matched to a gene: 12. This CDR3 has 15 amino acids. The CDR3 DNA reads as TGTGCCAGCACGACCTTGGGGACAGGGAAGAAGCCCCAGCATTTT. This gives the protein CASTTLGTGKKPQHF.

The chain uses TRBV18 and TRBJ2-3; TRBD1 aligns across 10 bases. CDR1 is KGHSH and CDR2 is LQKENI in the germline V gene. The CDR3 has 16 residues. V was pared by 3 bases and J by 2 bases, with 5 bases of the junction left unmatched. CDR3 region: CASSPTGTGVTDTQYF. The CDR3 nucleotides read TGTGCCAGCTCACCCACCGGGACAGGGGTCACAGATACGCAGTATTTT.